Listed here are 29 T cell receptor beta chains from one sample, sequenced in a study of shared T cell receptors in the human thymus. Profiling relied on immunoSEQ multiplex PCR, and the TCRdb table lists in-frame clones only, not all of them. The profile shows some 660,000 clones, about 87% of them singletons. The same data also went into a second study, on human thymus T cells.

Input material: thymocytes. The receptors originated from a boy younger than two with a congenital heart defect.

This clone has only a few counts. In DNA, the CDR3 is TGTGCCACCAGCAGAGATCGTAAAGGGGAGGACTATGGCTACACCTTC. Protein sequence: CATSRDRKGEDYGYTF. The chain recombines TRBV15 with TRBJ1-2; perhaps TRBD1 as D (5 bases). This CDR3 spans 16 amino acids. Germline-derived CDR1 and CDR2 are LNHNV and YYDKDF (reference sequence). The V end lost 0 bases, the J end lost 3 bases, and 14 bases lay between the germline ends.

The chain joins TRBV5-8 to TRBJ2-5, with TRBD2 matching 11 bases. The CDR3 consists of 16 residues. Germline V gives CDR1 SGHTS, CDR2 YDEGEE. Unmatched junction bases numbered 5, after V lost 4 bases and J lost 0 bases. The CDR3 is CASSPKGLADQETQYF. The CDR3 coding sequence is TGTGCCAGCAGCCCAAAGGGACTAGCGGACCAAGAGACCCAGTACTTC.

V usage is TRBV30 and J usage is TRBJ2-7; the match to TRBD2 covers 10 bases. Looked up from germline, CDR1 is GTSNPN and CDR2 is SVGIG (reference sequence). The CDR3 loop spans 16 amino acids. With V trimmed by 0 bases and J by 3 bases, 8 bases remained unmatched. CDR3 loop: CAWSVAGSGRRYEQYF. The CDR3 DNA follows: TGTGCCTGGAGTGTAGCCGGTAGCGGGAGGCGCTACGAGCAGTACTTC.

The genes are TRBV7-9 and TRBJ2-7; 9 bases fit TRBD2. The CDR3 length is 14 residues. V lost 6 bases, J lost 6 bases, and 9 bases stayed unmatched. CDR1 and CDR2 from the germline V gene are SEHNR and FQNEAQ (reference sequence). CDR3 coding DNA: TGTGCCAGCAGTCTGGCGGGAGGGCCCGGCGAGCAGTACTTC. This encodes CASSLAGGPGEQYF. The full variable domain, completed using reference TRBV7-9 and TRBJ2-7, is DTGVSQNPRHKITKRGQNVTFRCDPISEHNRLYWYRQTLGQGPEFLTYFQNEAQLEKSRLLSDRFSAERPKGSFSTLEIQRTEQGDSAMYLCASSLAGGPGEQYFGPGTRLTVT.

The rearrangement links TRBV28 to TRBJ1-5; maybe TRBD1 (6 bases). Trimming pared 5 bases from V and 4 bases from J, leaving 18 bases between. The CDR3 is 16 residues long. CDR1 is MDHEN, CDR2 SYDVKM, per germline. CDR3 protein: CASSPRLNRANQPQHF. DNA of the CDR3: TGTGCCAGCAGTCCTCGGCTAAACAGGGCTAATCAGCCCCAGCATTTT.

This chain uses TRBV12-5 with TRBJ2-5; perhaps TRBD2 as D (5 bases). Germline CDR1 LGHNT, CDR2 FRNRAP. The V end lost 2 bases, the J end lost 7 bases, and 8 bases lay between the germline ends. The CDR3 consists of 12 residues. The CDR3 spells CASGLNRGTQYF. Here the CDR3 DNA reads TGTGCTAGTGGTTTGAATCGGGGGACCCAGTACTTC.

The rearrangement joins TRBV6-5 to TRBJ2-7; D might be TRBD1 (6 bases). CDR3 length: 15 residues. Germline CDR1 is MNHEY and CDR2 is SVGAGI. V lost 5 bases to trimming and J lost 2 bases, with 16 bases between them. The CDR3 sequence: CASSPSGTQAYEQYF. CDR3 coding DNA: TGTGCCAGCAGTCCTTCCGGGACACAAGCCTACGAGCAGTACTTC.

The rearrangement links TRBV4-1 to TRBJ1-1; TRBD1 is a possible D gene (5 bases). The V gene lost 0 bases and the J gene lost 2 bases, with 22 bases spanning the gap. This CDR3 is built from 19 residues. Germline V gene lookup returns CDR1 MGHRA and CDR2 YSYEKL. The CDR3 reads CASSQDGMEGLHVNTEAFF. CDR3 bases: TGCGCCAGCAGCCAAGATGGAATGGAGGGGTTACATGTTAACACTGAAGCTTTCTTT.

This clone showed up just once. This sequence joins TRBV5-4 and TRBJ2-2; 8 bases agree with TRBD2. The CDR3 contains 16 residues. V shed 4 bases and J 7 bases; nucleotides not matched to a gene: 12. Looked up from germline, CDR1 is SGHNT and CDR2 is YYREEE (reference sequence). The CDR3 DNA sequence: TGTGCCAGCAGCCCTGAGGGTAGCGGGGTGGGCGGGGAGCTGTTTTTT. It yields the protein CASSPEGSGVGGELFF.

This rearrangement joins TRBV18 to TRBJ1-1; 9 bases line up with TRBD1. The junction had 2 bases not matched to a gene; V was cut back by 6 bases and J by 3 bases. The CDR3 is 13 amino acids. Germline V gene sequence: CDR1 KGHSH, CDR2 LQKENI. CDR3 sequence: CASSDRGYTEAFF. The CDR3 bases are TGTGCCAGCTCGGACAGGGGTTACACTGAAGCTTTCTTT. Supplemented by reference TRBV18 and TRBJ1-1, the full variable domain reads NAGVMQNPRHLVRRRGQEARLRCSPMKGHSHVYWYRQLPEEGLKFMVYLQKENIIDESGMPKERFSAEFPKEGPSILRIQQVVRGDSAAYFCASSDRGYTEAFFGQGTRLTVV.

The J gene is TRBJ2-1, the V gene TRBV30; 9 positions agree with TRBD2. Trimming took 0 bases from V and 5 from J; bases not matched to a gene: 11. The germline V gene encodes CDR1 GTSNPN and CDR2 SVGIG (reference sequence). This CDR3 region has 17 residues. This chain's CDR3 is CAWSVLPREGLDNEQFF. CDR3 nucleotides: TGTGCCTGGAGTGTACTCCCGCGGGAGGGCCTTGACAATGAGCAGTTCTTC.

This clone was recorded a few times. The CDR3 loop is CASSHRQSELFF. CDR3 bases: TGTGCCAGCAGCCATAGACAGTCTGAGCTGTTTTTT. The V and J genes are TRBV9 and TRBJ2-2; a weak D match, TRBD1 (5 bases). Germline V gene sequence: CDR1 SGDLS, CDR2 YYNGEE. CDR3 length equals 12 residues. V dropped 4 bases and J dropped 11 bases, with 12 bases sitting between them.

The chain couples TRBV4-3 to TRBJ2-7; 9 nucleotides match TRBD1. The germline gives CDR1 LGHNA, CDR2 YSLEER. The CDR3 has 15 residues. V was clipped by 3 bases and J by 4 bases; unmatched bases: 7. CDR3 sequence (DNA): TGCGCCAGCAGCCAGAGGACAGGGGAGGAGTACGAGCAGTACTTC. This encodes CASSQRTGEEYEQYF.

This clone was detected only once. The chain is built from TRBV9 and TRBJ1-2; 7 positions agree with TRBD1. There are 14 residues in the CDR3. Per germline, CDR1 SGDLS and CDR2 YYNGEE. Losses at the gene ends were 2 bases for V and 3 bases for J; bases not matched to a gene: 4. The CDR3 bases are TGTGCCAGCAGCGTGGACAGGAGGGACTATGGCTACACCTTC. As protein: CASSVDRRDYGYTF.

The chain recombines TRBV7-2 with TRBJ1-1; possibly TRBD1 for D (6 bases). Trimming left V 1 base short and J 1 base short, with 7 bases between. The CDR3 runs to 14 residues. Germline V gene data show CDR1 as SGHTA and CDR2 as FQGNSA. The CDR3 nucleotides read TGTGCCAGCAGCTTAGAGGGGGAGAACACTGAAGCTTTCTTT. The encoded protein is CASSLEGENTEAFF.

This chain uses TRBV28 with TRBJ2-1; 15 bases are a match to TRBD2. The V gene's germline CDR1 is MDHEN and CDR2 SYDVKM. This CDR3 contains 20 residues. The J segment lost 6 bases and the V segment lost 5 bases, leaving 17 bases of the junction unmatched. CDR3 amino acids: CASSPTGHRRTSGRANEQFF. In DNA, the CDR3 is TGTGCCAGCAGTCCTACGGGACACCGAAGGACTAGCGGGAGGGCCAATGAGCAGTTCTTC.

The chain is built from TRBV5-1 and TRBJ1-2; the match to TRBD1 covers 8 bases. This CDR3 has 14 residues. Trimming at V came to 4 bases and at J to 1 base, leaving 3 bases not matched to a gene. The germline V gene has CDR1 SGHRS and CDR2 YFSETQ. Here the CDR3 DNA reads TGCGCCAGCAGCCCGGGACAGGATAACTATGGCTACACCTTC. This gives the protein CASSPGQDNYGYTF.

The chain links TRBV4-1 to TRBJ2-7, with D possibly matching TRBD2 (6 bases). CDR1 and CDR2 (germline): MGHRA, YSYEKL. This CDR3 has 13 residues. V lost 2 bases to trimming and J lost 10 bases, with 15 bases between them. CDR3: CASSQIPGTRQYF. CDR3 nucleotide sequence: TGCGCCAGCAGCCAAATTCCGGGGACTCGTCAGTACTTC.

The V and J genes are TRBV4-3 and TRBJ2-1, with TRBD2 matching 10 bases. The ends lost 4 bases at V and 4 bases at J; junction bases unmatched: 4. CDR1 is LGHNA, CDR2 YSLEER, per germline. The CDR3 runs 15 residues. In nucleotides, the CDR3 is TGCGCCAGCAGCCGGCTAGCGGGGGTTTACAATGAGCAGTTCTTC. Its protein is CASSRLAGVYNEQFF.

The gene calls are TRBV4-3 and TRBJ2-1; 10 bases fit TRBD2. The germline CDR1 and CDR2 sequences are LGHNA and YSLEER. Germline trimming cut 0 bases from V and 5 bases from J; bases unmatched to any gene: 7. There are 17 residues in the CDR3. CDR3 nucleotides: TGCGCCAGCAGCCAAGAGGCTAGCGGGGGTACGCACAATGAGCAGTTCTTC. Its translation is CASSQEASGGTHNEQFF.

The chain has TRBV28 and TRBJ2-2, with 13 bases that match TRBD2. Germline V gives CDR1 MDHEN, CDR2 SYDVKM. CDR3 length: 18 amino acids. Trimming cost V 7 bases and J 8 bases; bases outside gene matches: 16. For the CDR3, the DNA is TGTGCCAGCACACTGAGGACTAGCGGGAGAGTGGGTCCAGGGGAGCTGTTTTTT. Protein sequence: CASTLRTSGRVGPGELFF.

The chain employs TRBV6-5 and TRBJ1-3; 7 positions agree with TRBD1. The germline CDR1 and CDR2 sequences are MNHEY and SVGAGI. The V gene end was trimmed by 6 bases and the J gene end by 0 bases; junction bases not matched to a gene: 5. This CDR3 is built from 15 residues. The CDR3 nucleotides are TGTGCCAGCAGACACAGGGGCCTCTCTGGAAACACCATATATTTT. Translated, it gives CASRHRGLSGNTIYF.

The gene calls are TRBV18 and TRBJ2-7; 7 bases agree with TRBD2. Germline CDR1 is KGHSH and CDR2 is LQKENI. CDR3 size: 16 residues. The junction had 9 bases not matched to a gene; V was cut back by 2 bases and J by 2 bases. The CDR3 is CASSPSWGGETYEQYF. The CDR3, as DNA: TGTGCCAGCTCACCATCTTGGGGGGGTGAGACCTACGAGCAGTACTTC.

The gene calls are TRBV5-1 and TRBJ1-1; the D is unclear. The CDR3 sequence is 13 residues long. Between the trimmed V and J ends, which lost 4 bases and 3 bases, there was a span of 10 bases. Germline V CDR1 and CDR2: SGHRS, YFSETQ. In DNA, the CDR3 is TGCGCCAGCAGCCTCGACACCGACACTGAAGCTTTCTTT. It is translated as CASSLDTDTEAFF.

This clone was seen only once. The chain couples TRBV5-1 to TRBJ2-1; TRBD2 matches 9 bases. Trimming at V came to 0 bases and at J to 10 bases, leaving 5 bases not matched to a gene. CDR3 length: 14 amino acids. Per germline, CDR1 SGHRS and CDR2 YFSETQ. The CDR3 protein is CASSLGGRAWEQFF. CDR3 sequence (DNA): TGCGCCAGCAGCTTGGGCGGGAGGGCCTGGGAGCAGTTCTTC. The variable domain in full, with the rest retrieved from reference TRBV5-1 and TRBJ2-1, is KAGVTQTPRYLIKTRGQQVTLSCSPISGHRSVSWYQQTPGQGLQFLFEYFSETQRNKGNFPGRFSGRQFSNSRSEMNVSTLELGDSALYLCASSLGGRAWEQFFGPGTRLTVL.

The J gene is TRBJ2-2, the V gene TRBV19, with 8 bases fitting TRBD1. The CDR3 extends over 19 amino acids. The junction had 20 bases not matched to a gene; V was cut back by 5 bases and J by 6 bases. Germline V lookup: CDR1 LNHDA, CDR2 SQIVND (reference sequence). Here the CDR3 DNA reads TGTGCCAGTAGTTGCCCTAGCGACAGGGGACATCAAGTCCCCGGGGAGCTGTTTTTT. This sequence encodes CASSCPSDRGHQVPGELFF.

This CDR3 reads CASSQDLGGQADQPQHF. In DNA, the CDR3 is TGCGCCAGCAGCCAAGATCTCGGTGGACAGGCGGATCAGCCCCAGCATTTT. The rearrangement links TRBV4-1 to TRBJ1-5; 7 bases are shared with TRBD1. The CDR3 runs 17 residues. Unmatched junction bases numbered 10, after V lost 0 bases and J lost 5 bases. Germline CDR1 reads MGHRA; CDR2 reads YSYEKL.

The rearrangement joins TRBV6-1 to TRBJ1-4; D is undetermined. Germline V lookup: CDR1 MNHNS, CDR2 SASEGT. The length of the CDR3 is 16 residues. Trimming stripped 1 base from V and 4 bases from J, with 13 bases between. The chain's CDR3 is CASSEGPPEDNEKLFF. Written as DNA, the CDR3 is TGTGCCAGCAGTGAAGGGCCTCCAGAGGATAATGAAAAACTGTTTTTT.

This chain uses TRBV14 with TRBJ2-5; tentatively, D is TRBD2 (6 bases). The V end lost 0 bases, the J end lost 4 bases, and 15 bases lay between the germline ends. Germline-derived CDR1 and CDR2 are SGHDN and FVKESK. The CDR3 length is 16 residues. The CDR3 reads CASSQDFGDFIETQYF. The CDR3 DNA reads TGTGCCAGCAGCCAAGATTTCGGGGACTTTATAGAGACCCAGTACTTC. Full variable domain (missing parts from reference TRBV14 and TRBJ2-5): EAGVTQFPSHSVIEKGQTVTLRCDPISGHDNLYWYRRVMGKEIKFLLHFVKESKQDESGMPNNRFLAERTGGTYSTLKVQPAELEDSGVYFCASSQDFGDFIETQYFGPGTRLLVL.